These 15 T cell receptor beta chains came from one sample sequenced in a study of blood T cell repertoires in COVID-19. Only in-frame clones appear in the TCRdb table, and some are missing; sequencing was by immunoSEQ multiplex PCR. The sample carries just under 350,000 clones, around 86% recorded once. The sequencing sample was made of peripheral blood. The origin of the receptors is a woman aged 45-65 years with COVID-19, enrolled during active disease.

The V and J genes are TRBV29-1 and TRBJ1-1; perhaps TRBD1 as D (5 bases). The CDR3 loop spans 13 amino acids. Per the germline V gene, CDR1 is SQVTM and CDR2 is ANQGSEA. Trimming left V 7 bases short and J 3 bases short, with 15 bases between. The CDR3 region is CSAGTGEYTEAFF. DNA of the CDR3: TGCAGCGCCGGGACGGGGGAATACACTGAAGCTTTCTTT.

The chain uses TRBV5-4 and TRBJ2-7; TRBD2 is a possible D gene (6 bases). Trimming cost V 5 bases and J 2 bases, with 20 bases left between them. CDR1 SGHNT and CDR2 YYREEE come from the germline V gene (reference sequence). CDR3 length equals 16 residues. DNA for the CDR3: TGTGCCAGCAGTCAGGGCGGCGGGATGATGACCTACGAGCAGTACTTC. Its translation: CASSQGGGMMTYEQYF. Drawing the rest from reference TRBV5-4 and TRBJ2-7, the complete variable domain is ETGVTQSPTHLIKTRGQQVTLRCSSQSGHNTVSWYQQALGQGPQFIFQYYREEENGRGNFPPRFSGLQFPNYSSELNVNALELDDSALYLCASSQGGGMMTYEQYFGPGTRLTVT.

V is TRBV20-1 and J is TRBJ2-5; D possibly corresponds to TRBD2 (5 bases). The CDR3 has 11 amino acids. CDR1 is DFQATT, CDR2 SNEGSKA, per germline (reference sequence). V was shortened by 6 bases and J by 3 bases, with 8 bases between the two germline ends. The CDR3 DNA sequence: TGCAGTGCGGCCGGGGAAGAGACCCAGTACTTC. This sequence encodes CSAAGEETQYF.

The V gene is TRBV2, the J gene TRBJ1-2; tentative D call: TRBD1 (6 bases). Trimming cost V 2 bases and J 5 bases, with 15 bases left between them. This CDR3 is 15 amino acids long. The germline gives CDR1 SNHLY, CDR2 FYNNEI. The CDR3 DNA reads TGTGCCAGCAGTGAACGGGACACCTCGGCGTATGGCTACACCTTC. Protein: CASSERDTSAYGYTF. The whole variable domain, remainder taken from reference TRBV2 and TRBJ1-2, is EPEVTQTPSHQVTQMGQEVILRCVPISNHLYFYWYRQILGQKVEFLVSFYNNEISEKSEIFDDQFSVERPDGSNFTLKIRSTKLEDSAMYFCASSERDTSAYGYTFGSGTRLTVV.

The rearrangement links TRBV6-5 to TRBJ1-2, with D perhaps TRBD1 (6 bases). This CDR3 contains 14 residues. V lost 5 bases and J 5 bases, leaving 15 bases between the germline ends. CDR1 and CDR2 from the germline V gene are MNHEY and SVGAGI. The CDR3 region is CASSTRDMHYGYTF. The CDR3 region has the DNA TGTGCCAGCAGTACGAGGGACATGCATTATGGCTACACCTTC.

The chain carries TRBV5-4 and TRBJ2-2, with 12 bases lining up with TRBD2. The CDR3 totals 16 residues. With V trimmed by 4 bases and J by 4 bases, 5 bases remained unmatched. The V gene's germline CDR1 is SGHNT and CDR2 YYREEE (reference sequence). The CDR3 region has the DNA TGTGCCAGCAGCCGAGGGACTAGCGGGTCCACCGGGGAGCTGTTTTTT. Translation: CASSRGTSGSTGELFF.

CDR3 protein: CSVAGGGRYGYTF. CDR3 in DNA: TGCAGCGTCGCAGGGGGAGGTCGCTATGGCTACACCTTC. The chain links TRBV29-1 to TRBJ1-2; 7 positions match TRBD1. The CDR3 length is 13 residues. Germline assignment: CDR1 SQVTM and CDR2 ANQGSEA. V lost 6 bases to trimming and J lost 4 bases; unmatched junction nucleotides: 8.

This chain uses TRBV5-4 with TRBJ2-5; D not certain. Germline CDR1 and CDR2: SGHNT and YYREEE (reference sequence). The length of the CDR3 is 14 residues. The V and J ends lost 1 base and 1 base respectively, with 8 bases between them. The CDR3 DNA follows: TGTGCCAGCAGCTTGAGCCTGTCCCAAGAGACCCAGTACTTC. It encodes CASSLSLSQETQYF.

The V call is TRBV6-1, the J call TRBJ2-7; 10 nucleotides align to TRBD1. From germline, CDR1 is MNHNS and CDR2 SASEGT. The V and J ends lost 1 base and 1 base, in that order; junction bases with no gene match: 4. The CDR3 loop spans 16 amino acids. CDR3 in amino acids: CASSEVGQGRSYEQYF. The DNA of the CDR3 is TGTGCCAGCAGTGAAGTGGGACAGGGGCGTTCCTACGAGCAGTACTTC.

The V and J genes are TRBV11-2 and TRBJ1-1; TRBD1 agrees at 7 bases. V was clipped by 5 bases and J by 6 bases; unmatched bases: 3. The CDR3 totals 12 residues. The V gene's germline CDR1 is SGHAT and CDR2 FQNNGV. The CDR3 loop reads CASSATGAEAFF. In nucleotides, the CDR3 is TGTGCCAGCAGCGCCACAGGGGCTGAAGCTTTCTTT.

J is TRBJ1-6 and V is TRBV7-9, with 8 positions matching TRBD1. CDR3 length equals 18 residues. Germline-derived CDR1 and CDR2 are SEHNR and FQNEAQ (reference sequence). The trim removed 4 bases at V and 7 bases at J, leaving 15 bases unmatched. The CDR3 DNA reads TGTGCCAGCAGCTCCGGCGGATATGGGACAGGCCTAAATTCACCCCTCCACTTT. This codes for CASSSGGYGTGLNSPLHF.

This chain joins TRBV6-1 and TRBJ2-3; TRBD2 matches at 9 bases. This CDR3 has 16 residues. The J segment lost 3 bases and the V segment lost 3 bases, leaving 7 bases of the junction unmatched. Germline loops: CDR1 MNHNS, CDR2 SASEGT. This CDR3 is CASSDSSGIGTDTQYF. CDR3 sequence (DNA): TGTGCCAGCAGTGATTCTAGCGGGATTGGGACAGATACGCAGTATTTT.

This chain uses TRBV25-1 with TRBJ1-2; no clear D gene. This CDR3 region has 13 residues. Germline loops: CDR1 MGHDK, CDR2 SYGVNS. Trimming shortened V by 7 bases and J by 3 bases, and 12 bases separated the two germline ends. The DNA for the CDR3 is TGTGCCAGCAAAGAGGGTGAGGACTATGGCTACACCTTC. It encodes CASKEGEDYGYTF.

This clone has just a few counts. The chain recombines TRBV7-2 with TRBJ1-2, with D possibly TRBD1 on 5 matching bases. Germline CDR1 and CDR2: SGHTA and FQGNSA. V was shortened by 5 bases and J by 8 bases, with 15 bases between the two germline ends. This CDR3 is 13 amino acids long. The chain's CDR3 is CASSVDSVYGYTF. In DNA form, the CDR3 reads TGTGCCAGCAGCGTTGACAGCGTCTACGGCTACACCTTC.

This chain links TRBV4-2 with TRBJ2-1; 9 bases align to TRBD2. The V segment lost 4 bases and the J segment 0 bases; nucleotides outside the gene matches: 7. Germline CDR1 is LGHNA and CDR2 is YNFKEQ. This CDR3 region has 17 residues. Here the CDR3 reads CASSPQVLAGSYNEQFF. CDR3 in DNA: TGTGCCAGCAGCCCTCAGGTACTAGCGGGCTCCTACAATGAGCAGTTCTTC.